This T cell receptor beta chain was identified during a study of cytomegalovirus exposure and HLA in healthy donors. Only in-frame clones appear in the TCRdb table, and some are missing; sequencing was by immunoSEQ multiplex PCR. The data hold over 110,000 clones, with 84% observed a single time. This clone was picked up a small number of times. V was trimmed by 2 bases and J by 3 bases, leaving 8 bases between them. CDR1 is MNHEY, CDR2 SMNVEV, per germline (reference sequence). This CDR3 is 13 amino acids long. The clonotype originates from a woman younger than 45 in good health and CMV-seronegative. The gene calls are TRBV27 and TRBJ2-7; D unresolved. The sample taken for sequencing was PBMCs. CDR3 loop: CASSLQVHYEQYF. CDR3 sequence (DNA): TGTGCCAGCAGTTTACAGGTCCACTACGAGCAGTACTTC.